This T cell receptor beta chain was retrieved from a study of T cell repertoires in cytomegalovirus infection (dated by TCRdb to between 2017 and 2020). Turning to the overall study: Because public TCR beta signatures pointed to carriage of CMV infection together with the matching HLA type, the HLA type of each donor mattered for the analysis.

CDR1 and CDR2 (DFQATT, SNEGSKA) derive from the germline V gene (reference sequence). The cysteine opens and the phenylalanine closes a CDR3 of 15 amino acids. CDR3 DNA is the only sequence kept; it has 45 bases, read in frame from the first base. V is pared back by 6 bases and J by 3 bases, with 21 bases lying between the germline termini. The reads were generated on an Illumina HiSeq 1500. The raw public data were reprocessed by TCRdb itself: fastp quality trimming at Q25, MiXCR clonotype calling, in-frame beta chains only. Rows are combined by CDR3 protein, so each entry shows the most common genes and DNA. The sample contains fewer than 400,000 distinct CDR3 sequences, 15% to 20% of them found a single time. The ten largest make up approximately 10% of the sample. General findings and caveats noted by the study authors: In the ex vivo response, HLA-C-restricted CMV-specific TCR beta clonotypes were dominant, and in two of eight donors the single most frequent clonotype came from this HLA-C-restricted group. In both this cohort and an independent cohort of more than 350 donors, the cumulative frequency of public TCR beta family members distinguished carriers of CMV infection plus the relevant HLA type.

This clonotype was picked up a small number of times. This receptor's antigen is unknown. No quality values exist for individual bases; no much larger clone is one base distant. The sequencing sample was made of PBMCs. The V and J segments used are TRBV20-1 and TRBJ2-7; TRBD2 is possibly the D segment (6 matching bases). The sequence derives from a human donor in good health (CMV status not recorded). Some clones in this sample may be carry-over from other donors' samples. Here is the DNA: TGCAGTGCCCGAGCCCTGGGGGGAAAGGGCTACGAGCAGTACTTC. Its product reads: CSARALGGKGYEQYF.